The TCR beta chain described here comes from a study of shared clonotypes between healthy human individuals. Study as a whole: Three plates were used per donor for CD4 naive, three for CD4 memory, two for CD8 naive and one for CD8 memory.

Findings and limits, study-wide: Donor clonotype sharing was expected to depend on sequencing depth.

The CDR3 is made up of 16 amino acids. The germline gives CDR1 MNHEY, CDR2 SVGAGI. V was shortened by 0 bases and J by 12 bases, with 20 bases between the two germline ends. Naivety among CD8 cells was defined by CD45RO negativity and positive CCR7 selection, thereby excluding terminally differentiated effector memory CD45RA+ cells. The test was conducted at deep level. Measured with immunoSEQ multiplex PCR; TCRdb has only the in-frame clones, and not every one. The table records millions of clones, roughly 91% of them present only once. Comment on this clone: What it recognizes is unknown.

The sample taken for sequencing was naive CD8+ T cells from PBMCs. This chain links TRBV6-5 with TRBJ1-4; D is unclear. This receptor was taken from a man aged 18 to 30 in good health. Some clones in this sample may be carry-over from other donors' samples. CDR3 sequence reads: CASSYSRTAIPGELFF. DNA of the CDR3: TGTGCCAGCAGTTACTCTCGAACGGCAATTCCCGGGGAACTGTTTTTT.